This T cell receptor beta chain was observed in a study of blood T cell repertoires in COVID-19. For the study at large: Samples representing acute and convalescent COVID-19 were sourced from the United States, Italy and Spain. PBMCs, B-cell-depleted T cells, or T cells were the source of the cDNA or gDNA that made up the material.

The CDR3 totals 12 residues. V was clipped by 2 bases and J by 4 bases, with 6 bases between them. The V gene's germline CDR1 is SGHDT and CDR2 YYEEEE. In the original processing: Estimation of nucleated cell counts relied on the amplification of reference gene primers. Sequencing used immunoSEQ multiplex PCR; TCRdb keeps in-frame clones, though not all of them. V, J and clone size derive from that table, while D and trimming were established from the DNA sequence. The table has some 110,000 clones, over 65% seen once. Sequenced material: peripheral blood. The rearrangement uses TRBV5-6 and TRBJ1-1; D is ambiguous. The clonotype was recovered from a man between 70 and 80 years old with acute or convalescent COVID-19. CDR3 sequence (DNA): TGTGCCAGCAGCTTTTGGGCCACTGAAGCTTTCTTT. Translation gives CASSFWATEAFF.